This is a list of T cell receptor beta chains from one sample in a study of cytomegalovirus exposure and HLA in healthy donors. Profiling relied on immunoSEQ multiplex PCR, and the TCRdb table lists in-frame clones only, not all of them. The table records 150,000 to 200,000 clones, 77% of them present only once. Specimen: PBMCs. The receptors here all came from a woman in her thirties in good health and CMV-seronegative. The CDR3 runs from the conserved cysteine through the conserved F or W. The D gene is left open where the match is weak. Clone size, where shown, is once, few, many, or a class for clones that have expanded.

V,D,J,size,CDR3,DNA
TRBV13,.,TRBJ1-4,once,CASSRAGTQGGEKLFF,TGTGCCAGCAGCCGGGCCGGGACTCAAGGAGGTGAAAAACTGTTTTTT
TRBV19,TRBD1,TRBJ1-5,.,CASSPGTGGEQPQHF,TGTGCCAGTAGCCCCGGGACAGGAGGAGAACAGCCCCAGCATTTT
TRBV5-4,.,TRBJ2-7,.,CASSPRVGTQTHEQYF,TGTGCCAGCAGTCCAAGGGTGGGGACACAGACCCACGAGCAGTACTTC
TRBV7-9,TRBD1,TRBJ1-2,.,CASSLAGQGYGYTF,TGTGCCAGCAGCTTGGCGGGACAGGGCTATGGCTACACCTTC
TRBV5-6,TRBD2,TRBJ2-5,.,CASRTSGGAQETQYF,TGTGCCAGCAGAACCAGCGGGGGGGCCCAAGAGACCCAGTACTTC
TRBV7-9,TRBD1,TRBJ1-5,.,CASSHIGQGGINQPQHF,TGTGCCAGCAGCCATATTGGACAGGGAGGCATCAATCAGCCCCAGCATTTT
TRBV27,TRBD2,TRBJ2-2,.,CASSLSFSGITNTGELFF,TGTGCCAGCAGTTTATCGTTTAGCGGGATTACGAACACCGGGGAGCTGTTTTTT
TRBV5-4,TRBD2,TRBJ2-5,.,CASSLGLAGAGETQYF,TGTGCCAGCAGCTTGGGACTAGCGGGGGCGGGAGAGACCCAGTACTTC
TRBV5-4,.,TRBJ2-7,.,CASSQGTYEQYF,TGTGCCAGCAGCCAGGGGACATACGAGCAGTACTTC
TRBV28,TRBD2,TRBJ2-2,.,CASSPRTSPNTGELFF,TGTGCCAGCAGTCCTCGGACTAGCCCGAACACCGGGGAGCTGTTTTTT
TRBV5-1,TRBD2,TRBJ2-1,.,CASNLNSGVNEQFF,TGCGCCAGCAACCTGAATAGCGGGGTCAATGAGCAGTTCTTC
TRBV5-4,TRBD2,TRBJ2-2,.,CASSSGLAGGPGTGELFF,TGTGCCAGCAGCTCGGGACTAGCGGGAGGGCCTGGCACCGGGGAGCTGTTTTTT
TRBV5-1,.,TRBJ1-2,.,CASSLFGGKGYGYPF,TGCGCCAGCAGCTTGTTCGGAGGGAAGGGCTATGGCTACCCCTTC
TRBV27,.,TRBJ2-1,.,CASSWDSVYNEQFF,TGTGCCAGCAGCTGGGACTCTGTCTACAATGAGCAGTTCTTC
TRBV28,.,TRBJ1-5,.,CASKGAGVFVQSNQPQHF,TGTGCCAGCAAAGGGGCAGGGGTTTTCGTACAGAGCAATCAGCCCCAGCATTTT
TRBV7-9,TRBD1,TRBJ2-5,.,CASSLATGGETQYF,TGTGCCAGCAGCTTAGCGACAGGGGGCGAGACCCAGTACTTC
TRBV18,.,TRBJ1-2,.,CASSPGTEGGYTF,TGTGCCAGCTCACCGGGCACCGAAGGTGGCTACACCTTC
TRBV6-5,TRBD1,TRBJ1-4,.,CASTWRQGVGEKLFF,TGTGCCAGCACTTGGCGACAGGGGGTTGGTGAAAAACTGTTTTTT
TRBV28,.,TRBJ2-1,.,CASSLARGEQFF,TGTGCCAGCAGTTTAGCTAGGGGTGAGCAGTTCTTC
TRBV21-1,.,TRBJ1-6,.,CASSKPRAARDMNSPLHF,TGTGCCAGCAGCAAGCCAAGGGCCGCCAGGGACATGAATTCACCCCTCCACTTT
TRBV30,TRBD1,TRBJ1-3,.,CAWSVVQGAIYF,TGTGCCTGGAGTGTAGTTCAGGGGGCTATATATTTT
TRBV6-1,TRBD1,TRBJ2-5,.,CASSDRQGLETQYF,TGTGCCAGCAGTGATAGACAGGGCTTAGAGACCCAGTACTTC
TRBV6-1,TRBD1,TRBJ1-4,once,CASTGTGVEKLFF,TGTGCCAGCACGGGGACAGGGGTTGAAAAACTGTTTTTT
TRBV18,TRBD1,TRBJ2-3,.,CASSPGTGGDTQYF,TGTGCCAGCTCACCAGGCACAGGGGGAGATACGCAGTATTTT
TRBV9,.,TRBJ2-1,.,CASSAQQGGDHEQFF,TGTGCCAGCAGCGCACAACAGGGGGGGGATCATGAGCAGTTCTTC
TRBV5-1,.,TRBJ2-7,.,CASSLGHGSSYEQYF,TGCGCCAGCAGCCTGGGACATGGGAGCTCCTACGAGCAGTACTTC
TRBV29-1,TRBD2,TRBJ2-5,once,CSGGTTQETQYF,TGCAGCGGTGGGACTACCCAAGAGACCCAGTACTTC
TRBV6-1,.,TRBJ1-2,.,CASSPTLGGGGYTF,TGTGCCAGCAGTCCCACCCTCGGCGGCGGCGGCTACACCTTC
TRBV7-9,TRBD1,TRBJ1-2,few,CASSLPGTGLGSAYGYTF,TGTGCCAGCAGCCTACCGGGGACAGGGTTAGGATCCGCGTATGGCTACACCTTC
TRBV6-5,.,TRBJ2-2,once,CASSYLPGTGELFF,TGTGCCAGCAGTTACTTACCGGGAACCGGGGAGCTGTTTTTT
TRBV29-1,TRBD1,TRBJ1-2,once,CSVSTGTAYGYTF,TGCAGCGTTTCGACAGGGACGGCCTATGGCTACACCTTC
TRBV2,TRBD2,TRBJ2-1,few,CASSEPSGDSYNEQFF,TGTGCCAGCAGTGAACCTAGCGGGGATTCCTACAATGAGCAGTTCTTC
TRBV21-1,.,TRBJ1-5,.,CASSTGRRNQPQHF,TGTGCCAGCAGTACAGGGCGTCGCAATCAGCCCCAGCATTTT
TRBV10-3,.,TRBJ1-3,.,CAISAGQLSGNTIYF,TGTGCCATCAGTGCAGGACAGTTATCTGGAAACACCATATATTTT
TRBV19,.,TRBJ1-6,.,CATRASSSSYNSPLHF,TGTGCCACGAGGGCGAGTTCGAGCTCCTATAATTCACCCCTCCACTTT
TRBV9,.,TRBJ2-2,.,CASSVESGANTGELFF,TGTGCCAGCAGCGTAGAGTCGGGGGCGAACACCGGGGAGCTGTTTTTT
TRBV9,TRBD2,TRBJ2-7,.,CATTSGRGAYEQYF,TGTGCCACCACTAGCGGGAGGGGAGCCTACGAGCAGTACTTC
TRBV5-1,TRBD1,TRBJ2-2,.,CASSWGQVLAGELFF,TGCGCCAGCAGCTGGGGACAGGTATTGGCCGGGGAGCTGTTTTTT
TRBV6-1,TRBD1,TRBJ1-1,once,CASSAVGQGATEAFF,TGTGCCAGCAGTGCTGTGGGACAGGGCGCCACTGAAGCTTTCTTT
TRBV7-2,TRBD2,TRBJ2-7,.,CASSLGAGGKAEQYF,TGTGCCAGCAGCTTAGGAGCGGGAGGAAAAGCCGAGCAGTACTTC
TRBV6-6,.,TRBJ1-2,.,CASSFKPGQLLRGYTF,TGTGCCAGCAGTTTCAAACCCGGACAGCTTCTCCGAGGCTACACCTTC
TRBV19,.,TRBJ1-6,.,CASSIGGGSVYNSPLHF,TGTGCCAGTAGTATAGGCGGGGGCTCCGTCTATAATTCACCCCTCCACTTT
TRBV4-3,TRBD2,TRBJ2-7,.,CASSQDWEGLAAYEQYF,TGCGCCAGCAGCCAAGATTGGGAGGGACTAGCGGCCTACGAGCAGTACTTC
TRBV6-6,.,TRBJ1-1,.,CASGDGTIQATEAFF,TGTGCCAGCGGAGATGGGACTATCCAGGCCACTGAAGCTTTCTTT
TRBV27,TRBD2,TRBJ2-7,.,CASSLSGTSGPYEQYF,TGTGCCAGCAGTTTATCCGGGACTAGCGGCCCCTACGAGCAGTACTTC
TRBV29-1,.,TRBJ2-1,.,CSVDRAGSELNEQFF,TGCAGCGTCGATAGAGCAGGGTCAGAATTGAATGAGCAGTTCTTC
TRBV7-2,.,TRBJ1-1,few,CASTFSVNTEAFF,TGTGCCAGCACCTTCTCAGTGAACACTGAAGCTTTCTTT
TRBV7-3,TRBD2,TRBJ2-1,few,CASSLFGGGASTEQFF,TGTGCCAGCAGCTTATTTGGCGGGGGGGCTTCCACTGAGCAGTTCTTC
TRBV25-1,TRBD1,TRBJ2-6,.,CASSGRTGGISGANVLTF,TGTGCCAGCAGTGGGAGGACAGGGGGCATTTCTGGGGCCAACGTCCTGACTTTC
TRBV19,TRBD2,TRBJ2-2,.,CASSWMLAGEWDTGELFF,TGTGCCAGTAGTTGGATGCTAGCGGGAGAATGGGACACCGGGGAGCTGTTTTTT